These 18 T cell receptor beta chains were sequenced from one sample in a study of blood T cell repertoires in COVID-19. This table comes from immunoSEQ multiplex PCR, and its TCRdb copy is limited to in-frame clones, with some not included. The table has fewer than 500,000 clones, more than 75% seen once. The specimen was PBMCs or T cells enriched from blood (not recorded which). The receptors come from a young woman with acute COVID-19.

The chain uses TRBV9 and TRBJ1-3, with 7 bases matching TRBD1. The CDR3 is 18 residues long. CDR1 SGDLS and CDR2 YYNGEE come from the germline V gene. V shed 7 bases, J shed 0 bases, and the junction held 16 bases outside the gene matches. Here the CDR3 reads CASATGATQGHSGNTIYF. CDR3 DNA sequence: TGTGCCAGCGCCACGGGGGCCACACAGGGGCACTCTGGAAACACCATATATTTT.

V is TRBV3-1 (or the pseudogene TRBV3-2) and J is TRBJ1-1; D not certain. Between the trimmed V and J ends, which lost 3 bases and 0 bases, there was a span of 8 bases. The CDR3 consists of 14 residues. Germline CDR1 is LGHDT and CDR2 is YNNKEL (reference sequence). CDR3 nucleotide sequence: TGTGCCAGCAGCCAGATCGGGTTGAACACTGAAGCTTTCTTT. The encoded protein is CASSQIGLNTEAFF.

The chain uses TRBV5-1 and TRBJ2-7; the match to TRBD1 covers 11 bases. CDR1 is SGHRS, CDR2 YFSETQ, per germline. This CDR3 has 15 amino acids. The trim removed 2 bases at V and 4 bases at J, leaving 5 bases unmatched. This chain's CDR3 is CASSFGQGAVYEQYF. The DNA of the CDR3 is TGCGCCAGCAGCTTCGGACAGGGGGCTGTATACGAGCAGTACTTC.

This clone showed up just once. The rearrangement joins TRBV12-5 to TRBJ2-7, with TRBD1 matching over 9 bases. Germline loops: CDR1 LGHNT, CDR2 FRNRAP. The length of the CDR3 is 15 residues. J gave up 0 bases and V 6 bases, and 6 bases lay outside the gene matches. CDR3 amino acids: CASGPGQGNSYEQYF. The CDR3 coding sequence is TGTGCTAGTGGCCCGGGACAGGGTAACTCCTACGAGCAGTACTTC.

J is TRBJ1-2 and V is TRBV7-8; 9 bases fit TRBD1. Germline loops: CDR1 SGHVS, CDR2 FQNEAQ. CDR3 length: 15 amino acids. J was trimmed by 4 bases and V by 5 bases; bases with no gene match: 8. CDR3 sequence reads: CASSARTGVGYGYTF. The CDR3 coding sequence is TGTGCCAGCAGCGCGCGGACAGGGGTGGGCTATGGCTACACCTTC.

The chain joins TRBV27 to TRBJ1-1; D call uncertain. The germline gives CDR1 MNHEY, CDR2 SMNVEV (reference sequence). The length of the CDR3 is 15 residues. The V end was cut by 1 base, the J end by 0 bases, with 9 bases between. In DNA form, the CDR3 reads TGTGCCAGCAGTTTATACGGGGATGTGAACACTGAAGCTTTCTTT. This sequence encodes CASSLYGDVNTEAFF.

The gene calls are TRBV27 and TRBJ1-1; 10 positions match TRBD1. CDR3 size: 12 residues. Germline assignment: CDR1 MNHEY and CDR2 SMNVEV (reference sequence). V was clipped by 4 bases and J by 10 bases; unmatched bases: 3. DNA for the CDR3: TGTGCCAGCAGTTCGGGACAGGGGCGAGCTTTCTTT. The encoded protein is CASSSGQGRAFF.

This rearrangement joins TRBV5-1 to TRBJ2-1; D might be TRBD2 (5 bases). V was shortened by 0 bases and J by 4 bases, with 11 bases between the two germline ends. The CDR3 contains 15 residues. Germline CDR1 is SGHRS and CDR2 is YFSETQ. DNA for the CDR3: TGCGCCAGCAGCTTGGACGGGGATTGGTACAATGAGCAGTTCTTC. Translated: CASSLDGDWYNEQFF.

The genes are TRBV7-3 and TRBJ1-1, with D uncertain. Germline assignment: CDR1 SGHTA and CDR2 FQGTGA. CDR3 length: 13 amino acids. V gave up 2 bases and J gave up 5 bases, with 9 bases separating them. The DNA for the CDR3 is TGTGCCAGCAGCTTAGAGAGGGCTACTGAAGCTTTCTTT. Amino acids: CASSLERATEAFF.

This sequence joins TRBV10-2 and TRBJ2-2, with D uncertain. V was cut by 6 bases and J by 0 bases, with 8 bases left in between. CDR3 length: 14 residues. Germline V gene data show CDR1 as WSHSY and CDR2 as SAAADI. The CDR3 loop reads CASRRGPNTGELFF. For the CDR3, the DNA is TGCGCCAGCAGGCGAGGTCCGAACACCGGGGAGCTGTTTTTT.

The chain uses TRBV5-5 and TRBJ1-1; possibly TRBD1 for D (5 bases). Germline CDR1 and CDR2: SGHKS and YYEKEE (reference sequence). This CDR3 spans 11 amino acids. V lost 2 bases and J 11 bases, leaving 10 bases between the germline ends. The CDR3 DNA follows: TGTGCCAGCAGCTTCCCAGGGCCGGCTTTCTTT. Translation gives CASSFPGPAFF.

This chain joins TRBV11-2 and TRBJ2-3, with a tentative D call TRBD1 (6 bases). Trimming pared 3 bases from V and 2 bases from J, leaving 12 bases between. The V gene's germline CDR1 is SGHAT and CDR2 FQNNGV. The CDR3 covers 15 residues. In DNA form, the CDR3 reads TGTGCCAGCAGCTTCCCCCAGGGGACCACAGATACGCAGTATTTT. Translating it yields CASSFPQGTTDTQYF.

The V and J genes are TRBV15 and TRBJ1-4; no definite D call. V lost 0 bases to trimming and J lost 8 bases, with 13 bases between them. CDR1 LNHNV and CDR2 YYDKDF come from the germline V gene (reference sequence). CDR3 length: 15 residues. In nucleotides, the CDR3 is TGTGCCACCAGCAGAGATCCGGGATTGGGAGAAAAACTGTTTTTT. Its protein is CATSRDPGLGEKLFF. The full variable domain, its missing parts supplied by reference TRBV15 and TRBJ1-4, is DAMVIQNPRYQVTQFGKPVTLSCSQTLNHNVMYWYQQKSSQAPKLLFHYYDKDFNNEADTPDNFQSRRPNTSFCFLDIRSPGLGDTAMYLCATSRDPGLGEKLFFGSGTQLSVL.

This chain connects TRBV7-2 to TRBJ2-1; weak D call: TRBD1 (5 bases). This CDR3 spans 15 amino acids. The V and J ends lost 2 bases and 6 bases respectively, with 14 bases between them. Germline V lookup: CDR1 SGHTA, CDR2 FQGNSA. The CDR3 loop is CASSLIWGAGNEQFF. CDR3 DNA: TGTGCCAGCAGCTTAATCTGGGGCGCAGGCAATGAGCAGTTCTTC. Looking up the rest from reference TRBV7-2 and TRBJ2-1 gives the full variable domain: GAGVSQSPSNKVTEKGKDVELRCDPISGHTALYWYRQSLGQGLEFLIYFQGNSAPDKSGLPSDRFSAERTGGSVSTLTIQRTQQEDSAVYLCASSLIWGAGNEQFFGPGTRLTVL.

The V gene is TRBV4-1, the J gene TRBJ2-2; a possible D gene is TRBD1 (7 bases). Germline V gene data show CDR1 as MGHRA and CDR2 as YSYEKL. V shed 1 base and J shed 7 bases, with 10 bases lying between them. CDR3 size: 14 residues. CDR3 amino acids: CASSQGQGLGELFF. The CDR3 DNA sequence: TGCGCCAGCAGCCAAGGACAGGGACTCGGGGAGCTGTTTTTT.

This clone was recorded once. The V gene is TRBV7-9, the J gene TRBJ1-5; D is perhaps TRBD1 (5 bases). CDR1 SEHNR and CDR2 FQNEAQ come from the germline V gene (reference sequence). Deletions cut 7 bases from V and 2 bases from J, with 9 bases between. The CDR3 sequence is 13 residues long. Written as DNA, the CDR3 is TGTGCCAGCAACCTAGGGGGCAATCAGCCCCAGCATTTT. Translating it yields CASNLGGNQPQHF.

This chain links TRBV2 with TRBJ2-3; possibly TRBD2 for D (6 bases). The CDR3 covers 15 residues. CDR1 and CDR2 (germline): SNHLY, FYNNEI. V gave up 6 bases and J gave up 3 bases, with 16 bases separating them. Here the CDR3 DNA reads TGTGCCAGCAGCTTATCGGGGGTGGCGACAGATACGCAGTATTTT. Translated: CASSLSGVATDTQYF.

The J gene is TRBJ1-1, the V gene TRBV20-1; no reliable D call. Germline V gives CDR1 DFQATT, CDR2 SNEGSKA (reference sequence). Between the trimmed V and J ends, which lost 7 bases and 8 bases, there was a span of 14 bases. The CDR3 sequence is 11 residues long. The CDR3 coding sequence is TGCAGTGGCTTAAGCAAGTTGGAAGCTTTCTTT. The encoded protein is CSGLSKLEAFF.